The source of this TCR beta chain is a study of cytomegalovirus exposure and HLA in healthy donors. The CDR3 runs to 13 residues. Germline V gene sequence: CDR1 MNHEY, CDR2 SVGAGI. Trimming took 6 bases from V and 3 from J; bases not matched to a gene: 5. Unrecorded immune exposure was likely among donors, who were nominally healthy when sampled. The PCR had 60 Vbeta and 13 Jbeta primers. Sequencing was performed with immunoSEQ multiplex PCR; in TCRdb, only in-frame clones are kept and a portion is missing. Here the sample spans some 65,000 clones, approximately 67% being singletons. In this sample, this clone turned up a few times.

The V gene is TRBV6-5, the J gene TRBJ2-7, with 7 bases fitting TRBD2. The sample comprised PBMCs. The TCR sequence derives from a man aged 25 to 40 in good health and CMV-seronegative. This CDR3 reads CASRQGLGYEQYF. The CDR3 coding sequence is TGTGCCAGCAGACAAGGACTAGGCTACGAGCAGTACTTC.